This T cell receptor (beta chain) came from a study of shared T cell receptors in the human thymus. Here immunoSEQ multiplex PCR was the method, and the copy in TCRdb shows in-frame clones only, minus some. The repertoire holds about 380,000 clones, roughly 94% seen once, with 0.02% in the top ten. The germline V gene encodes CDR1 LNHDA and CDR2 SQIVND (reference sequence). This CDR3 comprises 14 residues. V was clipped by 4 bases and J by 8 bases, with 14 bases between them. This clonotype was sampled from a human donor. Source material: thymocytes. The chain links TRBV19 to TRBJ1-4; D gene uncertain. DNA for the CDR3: TGTGCCAGTAGTACAGTTGAGGCGTGGGAAAAACTGTTTTTT. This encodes CASSTVEAWEKLFF.